Included here is one T cell receptor beta chain sequence, with context. No antigen is known for it. This sample is part of a study of T-cell reconstitution after alpha-beta-depleted transplantation in children. The TCRbeta library was prepared with unique molecular identifiers. In TCRdb, the PCR reads were re-called with MiXCR into one record per CDR3 protein. Among fewer than 700,000 distinct CDR3 sequences listed, approximately 12% were seen once. The germline CDR1 and CDR2 sequences are MDHEN and SYDVKM. Losses at the gene ends were 2 bases for V and 11 bases for J; bases not matched to a gene: 8. This CDR3 contains 13 residues. Study conclusions and caveats: Reportedly, alpha-beta T cells present about two months post-transplant originated from several hundred expanded clones of graft origin. In some patients, recipient T cells and intrathymic progenitors surviving conditioning explained high day-60 diversity. By one year post-transplant, T-cell counts and diversity largely arose from T cells that were newly produced.

The sequence came from a male patient under 18 who had a stem cell transplant for acute myeloid leukemia, so the T cells may come from the graft donor. The rearrangement joins TRBV28 to TRBJ2-7, with 8 nucleotides matching TRBD1. The specimen comprised PBMCs, mostly from graft donor cells, sampled 360 days after TCRalphabeta/CD19-depleted stem cell transplant. The CDR3 DNA sequence: TGTGCCAGCAGTTTAGGCCAGGGGGCTAGGAAGTACTTC. Protein: CASSLGQGARKYF.